The 28 T cell receptor beta chains presented below share a single source sample, sequenced in a study of regulatory dendritic cells for organ transplantation. Clones were read by immunoSEQ multiplex PCR, and TCRdb kept only the in-frame ones, dropping some. The table records 25,000 to 35,000 clones, roughly 80% of them present only once. The sequencing sample was made of naive CD4+ T cells from blood. Subset specified: CD45RA+ naive T cells. The receptors were sampled from a human donor in good health.

The V call is TRBV2, the J call TRBJ2-1; 14 bases fit TRBD2. J lost 9 bases, V lost 6 bases, and 7 bases had no gene match. Germline loops: CDR1 SNHLY, CDR2 FYNNEI. This CDR3 has 15 residues. This chain's CDR3 is CASRGLAGALVEQFF. DNA of the CDR3: TGTGCCAGCAGGGGACTAGCGGGGGCCCTGGTTGAGCAGTTCTTC.

The gene calls are TRBV5-6 and TRBJ1-4; TRBD1 is a possible D gene (6 bases). V was clipped by 1 base and J by 7 bases, with 8 bases between them. This CDR3 is built from 13 residues. CDR1 and CDR2 from the germline V gene are SGHDT and YYEEEE. In DNA form, the CDR3 reads TGTGCCAGCAGCTTGACAGGGACTGAAAAACTGTTTTTT. The encoded protein is CASSLTGTEKLFF.

The chain joins TRBV19 to TRBJ1-4; no firm D call. CDR3 length: 14 residues. Germline V gene sequence: CDR1 LNHDA, CDR2 SQIVND (reference sequence). Deletions cut 3 bases from V and 7 bases from J, with 12 bases between. The CDR3 DNA is TGTGCCAGTAGTATCCGGTCGCGAGGTGAAAAACTGTTTTTT. It translates to CASSIRSRGEKLFF.

The chain recombines TRBV2 with TRBJ2-3, with D uncertain. The CDR3 is 14 residues long. CDR1 SNHLY and CDR2 FYNNEI come from the germline V gene. V lost 2 bases and J 7 bases, leaving 13 bases between the germline ends. Here the CDR3 reads CASSESKAKHTQYF. The DNA of the CDR3 is TGTGCCAGCAGTGAAAGTAAAGCAAAACATACGCAGTATTTT. The full variable domain, rest sourced from reference TRBV2 and TRBJ2-3, is EPEVTQTPSHQVTQMGQEVILRCVPISNHLYFYWYRQILGQKVEFLVSFYNNEISEKSEIFDDQFSVERPDGSNFTLKIRSTKLEDSAMYFCASSESKAKHTQYFGPGTRLTVL.

The chain has TRBV5-4 and TRBJ2-2, with 12 bases aligning to TRBD2. This CDR3 has 18 residues. Per germline, CDR1 SGHNT and CDR2 YYREEE (reference sequence). With 0 bases clipped from V and 2 bases from J, the junction kept 5 bases outside the gene matches. The CDR3 sequence: CASSLGLAGAANTGELFF. The CDR3 coding sequence is TGTGCCAGCAGCTTGGGACTAGCGGGGGCCGCTAACACCGGGGAGCTGTTTTTT.

The chain has TRBV19 and TRBJ1-2; TRBD1 matches 7 bases. The V gene end was trimmed by 6 bases and the J gene end by 4 bases; junction bases not matched to a gene: 14. The germline CDR1 and CDR2 sequences are LNHDA and SQIVND (reference sequence). The CDR3 totals 16 residues. CDR3 protein: CASRLPRDSGSYGYTF. The CDR3 DNA is TGTGCCAGTAGACTGCCTAGGGACAGCGGGAGCTATGGCTACACCTTC.

The chain has TRBV5-8 and TRBJ2-1; 11 nucleotides match TRBD2. The CDR3 runs 15 residues. Germline values: CDR1 SGHTS, CDR2 YDEGEE. V shed 5 bases, J shed 2 bases, and the junction held 3 bases outside the gene matches. The CDR3 region is CASRIAGGPYNEQFF. The CDR3 bases are TGTGCCAGCAGAATAGCGGGGGGGCCCTACAATGAGCAGTTCTTC.

The chain combines TRBV18 with TRBJ2-5; D is perhaps TRBD2 (5 bases). V lost 3 bases and J 5 bases, leaving 13 bases between the germline ends. This CDR3 region has 14 residues. In germline, CDR1 is KGHSH, CDR2 LQKENI. The CDR3: CASSPPSEGETQYF. CDR3 nucleotide sequence: TGTGCCAGCTCACCCCCTAGTGAGGGCGAGACCCAGTACTTC.

The chain couples TRBV18 to TRBJ2-7; 8 nucleotides agree with TRBD1. V was clipped by 3 bases and J by 5 bases; unmatched bases: 15. In germline, CDR1 is KGHSH, CDR2 LQKENI. The CDR3 covers 17 residues. The CDR3 loop is CASSPLVIGQGFDEQYF. The CDR3 region has the DNA TGTGCCAGCTCACCGCTAGTTATTGGACAGGGTTTCGACGAGCAGTACTTC.

This sequence joins TRBV5-1 and TRBJ1-1, with 10 bases aligning to TRBD1. CDR3 length: 15 residues. Trimming took 4 bases from V and 1 from J; bases not matched to a gene: 4. Per germline, CDR1 SGHRS and CDR2 YFSETQ. The CDR3 bases are TGCGCCAGCAGCGTCCGACAGGGGGCGAACACTGAAGCTTTCTTT. Translated: CASSVRQGANTEAFF.

The chain's CDR3 is CASCLGSGGIDTQYF. The CDR3 bases are TGCGCCAGCTGCCTGGGGTCAGGGGGCATAGATACGCAGTATTTT. The genes are TRBV5-1 and TRBJ2-3, with 8 bases fitting TRBD1. Germline V lookup: CDR1 SGHRS, CDR2 YFSETQ. This CDR3 spans 15 amino acids. The J segment lost 5 bases and the V segment lost 7 bases, leaving 12 bases of the junction unmatched. Together with reference TRBV5-1 and TRBJ2-3, the CDR3 gives the full variable domain: KAGVTQTPRYLIKTRGQQVTLSCSPISGHRSVSWYQQTPGQGLQFLFEYFSETQRNKGNFPGRFSGRQFSNSRSEMNVSTLELGDSALYLCASCLGSGGIDTQYFGPGTRLTVL.

This clone was seen once. The rearrangement joins TRBV5-1 to TRBJ2-2, with 14 bases that match TRBD2. The germline CDR1 and CDR2 sequences are SGHRS and YFSETQ. The ends lost 4 bases at V and 7 bases at J; junction bases unmatched: 12. The length of the CDR3 is 18 residues. The CDR3 protein is CASSPGTSGGPVFGELFF. As DNA, the CDR3 is TGCGCCAGCAGCCCCGGGACTAGCGGGGGCCCCGTTTTCGGGGAGCTGTTTTTT.

The J gene is TRBJ2-7, the V gene TRBV18; D is undetermined. Trimming removed 3 bases at V and 6 bases at J, with 15 bases between. CDR3 size: 14 residues. Germline V gene lookup returns CDR1 KGHSH and CDR2 LQKENI. CDR3 amino acids: CASSPGDLPIEQYF. In DNA, the CDR3 is TGTGCCAGCTCACCGGGCGACCTTCCAATCGAGCAGTACTTC.

The rearrangement links TRBV7-2 to TRBJ2-7, with D tentatively TRBD1 (6 bases). V was pared by 1 base and J by 8 bases, with 9 bases between. The CDR3 extends over 12 amino acids. The germline V gene has CDR1 SGHTA and CDR2 FQGNSA. The CDR3 spells CASSLGQGKQYF. CDR3 in DNA: TGTGCCAGCAGCTTAGGTCAGGGGAAGCAGTACTTC.

The chain links TRBV4-2 to TRBJ1-2, with TRBD1 identical over 7 bases. Germline lookup yields CDR1 LGHNA and CDR2 YNFKEQ. The CDR3 contains 18 residues. The V gene end was trimmed by 3 bases and the J gene end by 0 bases; junction bases not matched to a gene: 13. The CDR3: CASSHIVFEGAANYGYTF. As DNA, the CDR3 is TGTGCCAGCAGCCATATTGTGTTCGAGGGGGCTGCTAACTATGGCTACACCTTC.

V gene TRBV5-1 combines with J gene TRBJ1-5; 7 nucleotides agree with TRBD1. The CDR3 sequence is 17 residues long. Germline V gives CDR1 SGHRS, CDR2 YFSETQ. Losses at the gene ends were 5 bases for V and 1 base for J; bases not matched to a gene: 12. In DNA, the CDR3 is TGCGCCAGCAGTATTGATCCTACAGGGGACAGCAATCAGCCCCAGCATTTT. Residues: CASSIDPTGDSNQPQHF.

This chain links TRBV5-1 with TRBJ1-1, with 8 bases that match TRBD1. V trimming: 5 bases; J trimming: 1 base; junction bases outside the gene matches: 4. The CDR3 is 14 amino acids. CDR1 is SGHRS, CDR2 YFSETQ, per germline. The CDR3 spells CASRPGQGNTEAFF. CDR3 sequence (DNA): TGCGCCAGCAGACCTGGACAGGGGAACACTGAAGCTTTCTTT.

The J gene is TRBJ1-1, the V gene TRBV6-6; perhaps TRBD1 as D (5 bases). CDR3 length: 15 amino acids. The V end lost 4 bases, the J end lost 5 bases, and 17 bases lay between the germline ends. Per the germline V gene, CDR1 is MNHNY and CDR2 is SVGAGI (reference sequence). This CDR3 reads CASSSTTAKGTEAFF. The CDR3 DNA follows: TGTGCCAGCAGTTCTACGACAGCGAAGGGAACTGAAGCTTTCTTT.

V usage is TRBV2 and J usage is TRBJ1-2; D ambiguous. The length of the CDR3 is 13 residues. V lost 0 bases, J lost 7 bases, and 9 bases lay in between. Germline V CDR1 and CDR2: SNHLY, FYNNEI. CDR3 bases: TGTGCCAGCAGTGAAGCGGCCCGACTTGGCTACACCTTC. Translation: CASSEAARLGYTF.

The chain recombines TRBV5-1 with TRBJ2-7, with D perhaps matching TRBD1 (5 bases). The CDR3 runs 13 residues. Trimming removed 2 bases from V and 5 bases from J, with 11 bases in between. CDR1 and CDR2 from the germline V gene are SGHRS and YFSETQ. CDR3 protein: CASSFGHGDEQYF. The CDR3 DNA reads TGCGCCAGCAGCTTCGGACACGGAGACGAGCAGTACTTC.

The chain recombines TRBV19 with TRBJ2-7; 7 nucleotides match TRBD1. Per the germline V gene, CDR1 is LNHDA and CDR2 is SQIVND (reference sequence). The junction had 1 base not matched to a gene; V was cut back by 4 bases and J by 4 bases. CDR3 size: 12 residues. The CDR3 here is CASSRGQYEQYF. The DNA of the CDR3 is TGTGCCAGTAGTAGGGGACAGTACGAGCAGTACTTC.

The rearrangement uses TRBV29-1 and TRBJ2-5; TRBD2 matches at 8 bases. This CDR3 is built from 13 residues. Germline V gene sequence: CDR1 SQVTM, CDR2 ANQGSEA. Losses at the gene ends were 3 bases for V and 5 bases for J; bases not matched to a gene: 5. CDR3 amino acids: CSVDWTSFETQYF. The CDR3, as DNA: TGCAGCGTTGATTGGACTAGCTTTGAGACCCAGTACTTC.

The V and J genes are TRBV5-1 and TRBJ2-3; weak D call: TRBD1 (6 bases). Per the germline V gene, CDR1 is SGHRS and CDR2 is YFSETQ. CDR3 length equals 15 residues. Trimming removed 0 bases from V and 1 base from J, with 9 bases in between. The CDR3 nucleotides are TGCGCCAGCAGCTTGGTGGACAGCCGCACAGATACGCAGTATTTT. Its protein is CASSLVDSRTDTQYF.

The chain carries TRBV5-3 and TRBJ2-3, with TRBD2 matching over 15 bases. TRBV5-3 is sorted into the ORF group, with uncertain function. The trim removed 4 bases at V and 0 bases at J, leaving 3 bases unmatched. This CDR3 spans 17 amino acids. The CDR3, as DNA: TGTGCCAGAAGCCCAGGGACTAGCGGGGGGAGCACAGATACGCAGTATTTT. Its protein is CARSPGTSGGSTDTQYF.

This CDR3 is CASSPRDSGNTIYF. CDR3 bases: TGTGCCAGCTCACCAAGGGACAGTGGAAACACCATATATTTT. V gene TRBV18 combines with J gene TRBJ1-3; TRBD1 agrees at 7 bases. The CDR3 has 14 amino acids. V lost 2 bases, J lost 3 bases, and 1 base stayed unmatched. The germline V gene has CDR1 KGHSH and CDR2 LQKENI.

This chain uses TRBV5-4 with TRBJ2-4; 8 nucleotides line up with TRBD1. Trimming took 3 bases from V and 5 from J; bases not matched to a gene: 7. CDR1 and CDR2 (germline): SGHNT, YYREEE (reference sequence). This CDR3 has 15 amino acids. CDR3 in DNA: TGTGCCAGCAGCTCGACTCAGGGGGCGGAAAACATTCAGTACTTC. Translating it yields CASSSTQGAENIQYF.

The J gene is TRBJ1-1, the V gene TRBV19; 8 nucleotides agree with TRBD1. J lost 1 base, V lost 1 base, and 5 bases had no gene match. Per germline, CDR1 LNHDA and CDR2 SQIVND (reference sequence). The CDR3 sequence is 16 residues long. The CDR3 DNA is TGTGCCAGTAGTATAGGGTTGGGACAGGCGAACACTGAAGCTTTCTTT. Its translation: CASSIGLGQANTEAFF. Together with reference TRBV19 and TRBJ1-1, the CDR3 gives the full variable domain: DGGITQSPKYLFRKEGQNVTLSCEQNLNHDAMYWYRQDPGQGLRLIYYSQIVNDFQKGDIAEGYSVSREKKESFPLTVTSAQKNPTAFYLCASSIGLGQANTEAFFGQGTRLTVV.

V gene TRBV6-4 combines with J gene TRBJ2-5; TRBD2 is a possible D gene (5 bases). Germline CDR1 and CDR2: MRHNA and SNTAGT. This CDR3 comprises 14 residues. Trimming left V 5 bases short and J 5 bases short, with 15 bases between. Here the CDR3 DNA reads TGTGCCAGCAGTAGCGACTATCGAGGGGAGACCCAGTACTTC. It codes for CASSSDYRGETQYF.